This is a list of T cell receptor beta chains from one sample in a study of T cells in localized non-small cell lung cancer. Produced via immunoSEQ multiplex PCR; TCRdb's table is partial and in-frame only. The sample has a few thousand clones, approximately 24% seen once. Specimen: lung tumor tissue, collected before any cancer treatment. Receptor source: a woman between 40 and 69 years old with stage I lung adenocarcinoma. The CDR3 runs from the conserved cysteine through the conserved F or W. The order of the fields is D gene, V gene, clone size, J gene, CDR3 length, CDR3 DNA, CDR3 protein. D genes are given only for firm matches. Only part of the rows carry a size: once, few, many, or a class if the clone is expanded.

D gene: TRBD2
V gene: TRBV6-8
clone size: -
J gene: TRBJ2-7
CDR3 length: 14
CDR3 DNA: TGTGCCAGCAGTCCCCGGGGGGGGCGGAACGAGCAGTACTTC
CDR3 protein: CASSPRGGRNEQYF

D gene: TRBD1
V gene: TRBV11-3
clone size: medium-sized
J gene: TRBJ1-3
CDR3 length: 16
CDR3 DNA: TGTGCCAGCAGCTTGGCAGGGACAGGGTCGGGAAACACCATATATTTT
CDR3 protein: CASSLAGTGSGNTIYF

D gene: -
V gene: TRBV19
clone size: -
J gene: TRBJ2-5
CDR3 length: 13
CDR3 DNA: TGTGCCAGTAGTAGGGCAGAACAAGAGACCCAGTACTTC
CDR3 protein: CASSRAEQETQYF

D gene: TRBD2
V gene: TRBV6-8
clone size: few
J gene: TRBJ2-3
CDR3 length: 19
CDR3 DNA: TGTGCCAGCAGTTACTCCCGGAGTAGCGGGGGGTTTCCCACAGATACGCAGTATTTT
CDR3 protein: CASSYSRSSGGFPTDTQYF

D gene: -
V gene: TRBV10-3
clone size: -
J gene: TRBJ1-5
CDR3 length: 12
CDR3 DNA: TGTGCCATCAGTGAGTCGAAGCAGCCCCAGCATTTT
CDR3 protein: CAISESKQPQHF

D gene: TRBD2
V gene: TRBV28
clone size: -
J gene: TRBJ2-1
CDR3 length: 14
CDR3 DNA: TGTGCCAGCAGTTTCCCGGGACTAGGGACTGAGCAGTTCTTC
CDR3 protein: CASSFPGLGTEQFF

D gene: TRBD1
V gene: TRBV19
clone size: -
J gene: TRBJ1-2
CDR3 length: 16
CDR3 DNA: TGTGCCAGTAGTCACATCCGGGACAGGGCTATCTATGGCTACACCTTC
CDR3 protein: CASSHIRDRAIYGYTF

D gene: -
V gene: TRBV18
clone size: few
J gene: TRBJ1-1
CDR3 length: 18
CDR3 DNA: TGTGCCAGCTCACGAAACATTCCCGGGACGGGGATGAACACTGAAGCTTTCTTT
CDR3 protein: CASSRNIPGTGMNTEAFF

D gene: TRBD2
V gene: TRBV29-1
clone size: -
J gene: TRBJ2-7
CDR3 length: 12
CDR3 DNA: TGCAGCGCTGGACTAGCGGGAAGGGAGCAGTACTTC
CDR3 protein: CSAGLAGREQYF

D gene: TRBD1
V gene: TRBV10-3
clone size: -
J gene: TRBJ1-2
CDR3 length: 15
CDR3 DNA: TGTGCCATCAGTGAGGCGGGGACAGCTTTGGTTGGCTACACCTTC
CDR3 protein: CAISEAGTALVGYTF

D gene: TRBD1
V gene: TRBV18
clone size: -
J gene: TRBJ2-7
CDR3 length: 17
CDR3 DNA: TGTGCCAGTCCCCACCAGGGTCGGACAGGGGAAACCTACGAGCAGTACTTC
CDR3 protein: CASPHQGRTGETYEQYF

D gene: -
V gene: TRBV11-3
clone size: -
J gene: TRBJ2-3
CDR3 length: 14
CDR3 DNA: TGTGCCAGCAGCTTTCAGGGGTCGGCAGATACGCAGTATTTT
CDR3 protein: CASSFQGSADTQYF

D gene: TRBD1
V gene: TRBV19
clone size: few
J gene: TRBJ1-2
CDR3 length: 14
CDR3 DNA: TGTGCCAGTAGTGCGACAGGGGGATCACCTGGCTACACCTTC
CDR3 protein: CASSATGGSPGYTF

D gene: -
V gene: TRBV19
clone size: -
J gene: TRBJ1-5
CDR3 length: 14
CDR3 DNA: TGTGCCAGTAACCTAGCCAGGGGCAATCAGCCCCAGCATTTT
CDR3 protein: CASNLARGNQPQHF

D gene: -
V gene: TRBV14
clone size: -
J gene: TRBJ2-7
CDR3 length: 18
CDR3 DNA: TGTGCCAGCAGCCAAGATTCAGGGGGGGCAATCTGGTCGGGAGAGCAGTACTTC
CDR3 protein: CASSQDSGGAIWSGEQYF

D gene: -
V gene: TRBV11-3
clone size: few
J gene: TRBJ1-4
CDR3 length: 15
CDR3 DNA: TGTGCCAGCAGCCCGCGACCTGCAACTAATGAAAAACTGTTTTTT
CDR3 protein: CASSPRPATNEKLFF

D gene: TRBD2
V gene: TRBV5-1
clone size: few
J gene: TRBJ2-5
CDR3 length: 15
CDR3 DNA: TGCGCCAGCAGCTTTAGCGGGGGGTCACAAGAGACCCAGTACTTC
CDR3 protein: CASSFSGGSQETQYF

D gene: -
V gene: TRBV6-8
clone size: medium-sized
J gene: TRBJ1-1
CDR3 length: 16
CDR3 DNA: TGTGCCAGCAACCCCTCCCCGGGGGGCTCTACGCCCGAAGCTTTCTTT
CDR3 protein: CASNPSPGGSTPEAFF

D gene: -
V gene: TRBV11-3
clone size: -
J gene: TRBJ1-1
CDR3 length: 14
CDR3 DNA: TGTGCCAGCAGTTACCGGGGAAGTGGGGGTATGGCTTTCTTT
CDR3 protein: CASSYRGSGGMAFF

D gene: -
V gene: TRBV1
clone size: -
J gene: TRBJ2-5
CDR3 length: 12
CDR3 DNA: TGCGCCAGCAGCGCTAGCGGGGAGACCCAGTACTTC
CDR3 protein: CASSASGETQYF

D gene: -
V gene: TRBV29-1
clone size: -
J gene: TRBJ2-3
CDR3 length: 13
CDR3 DNA: TGCAGCGCCCCCGGAGGTCCAGTAGATACGCAGTATTTT
CDR3 protein: CSAPGGPVDTQYF

D gene: TRBD1
V gene: TRBV25-1
clone size: medium-sized
J gene: TRBJ1-1
CDR3 length: 15
CDR3 DNA: TGTGCCAGCAGCCGGGACAGCGTTATGAACACTGAAGCTTTCTTT
CDR3 protein: CASSRDSVMNTEAFF

D gene: -
V gene: TRBV11-3
clone size: -
J gene: TRBJ1-2
CDR3 length: 17
CDR3 DNA: TGTGCCAGCAGCTTAGAGGGGAGGCCAGGGGCCCTCTATGGCTACACCTTC
CDR3 protein: CASSLEGRPGALYGYTF

D gene: -
V gene: TRBV7-2
clone size: few
J gene: TRBJ1-2
CDR3 length: 13
CDR3 DNA: TGTGCCAGCAGCCTGGGACCAGGAGGCGGCTACACCTTC
CDR3 protein: CASSLGPGGGYTF

D gene: -
V gene: TRBV6-8
clone size: -
J gene: TRBJ1-3
CDR3 length: 13
CDR3 DNA: TGTGCCATCAGTAGGTTACTTGGAAACACCATATATTTT
CDR3 protein: CAISRLLGNTIYF

D gene: TRBD1
V gene: TRBV11-3
clone size: few
J gene: TRBJ2-5
CDR3 length: 14
CDR3 DNA: TGTGCCAGCAGCCCGACAGGGTTCGGAGAGACCCAGTACTTC
CDR3 protein: CASSPTGFGETQYF

D gene: TRBD1
V gene: TRBV6-8
clone size: -
J gene: TRBJ1-5
CDR3 length: 17
CDR3 DNA: TGTGCCAGCAGCCCCCGAGGGACAGGGGGAGGCAATCAGCCCCAGCATTTT
CDR3 protein: CASSPRGTGGGNQPQHF

D gene: -
V gene: TRBV19
clone size: few
J gene: TRBJ1-4
CDR3 length: 14
CDR3 DNA: TGTGCCAGTAGTAACAGGGTTACTAATGAAAAACTGTTTTTT
CDR3 protein: CASSNRVTNEKLFF

D gene: TRBD1
V gene: TRBV5-1
clone size: -
J gene: TRBJ1-1
CDR3 length: 16
CDR3 DNA: TGCGCCAGCAGCTCGTATACCGGGACAGGGGGAACTGAAGCTTTCTTT
CDR3 protein: CASSSYTGTGGTEAFF

D gene: -
V gene: TRBV11-3
clone size: few
J gene: TRBJ1-1
CDR3 length: 17
CDR3 DNA: TGTGCCAGCAGTTCGCCCGGTTCTAACACTCAGAAAAGTGAAGCTTTCTTT
CDR3 protein: CASSSPGSNTQKSEAFF

D gene: -
V gene: TRBV11-3
clone size: medium-sized
J gene: TRBJ2-7
CDR3 length: 14
CDR3 DNA: TGTGCCAGCAGCTTGGAGGGACTTATCTACGAGCAGTACTTC
CDR3 protein: CASSLEGLIYEQYF

D gene: TRBD2
V gene: TRBV6-8
clone size: medium-sized
J gene: TRBJ2-1
CDR3 length: 16
CDR3 DNA: TGTGCCAGCAGTAAACTAGCGGGGGGTCGATACAATGAGCAGTTCTTC
CDR3 protein: CASSKLAGGRYNEQFF

D gene: TRBD1
V gene: TRBV6-8
clone size: medium-sized
J gene: TRBJ2-7
CDR3 length: 15
CDR3 DNA: TGTGCCAGCAGTCAACCGGGACAGGGATCCTACGAGCAGTACTTC
CDR3 protein: CASSQPGQGSYEQYF

D gene: -
V gene: TRBV5-1
clone size: -
J gene: TRBJ2-6
CDR3 length: 15
CDR3 DNA: TGCGCCAGCAGCTTGGACGGGGTAGGGGCCAACGTCCTGACTTTC
CDR3 protein: CASSLDGVGANVLTF

D gene: TRBD1
V gene: TRBV6-8
clone size: medium-sized
J gene: TRBJ1-2
CDR3 length: 15
CDR3 DNA: TGTGCCATCAGTGGTTTAAGACAGGGTTATGATGGCTACACCTTC
CDR3 protein: CAISGLRQGYDGYTF